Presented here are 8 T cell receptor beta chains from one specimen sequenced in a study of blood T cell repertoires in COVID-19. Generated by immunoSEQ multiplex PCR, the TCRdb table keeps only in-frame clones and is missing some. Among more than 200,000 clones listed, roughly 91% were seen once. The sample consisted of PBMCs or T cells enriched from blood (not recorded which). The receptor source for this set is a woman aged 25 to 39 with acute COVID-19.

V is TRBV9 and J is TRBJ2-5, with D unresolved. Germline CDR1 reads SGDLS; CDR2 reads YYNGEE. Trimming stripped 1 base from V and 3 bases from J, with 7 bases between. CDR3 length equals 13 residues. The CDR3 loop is CASSVHGEETQYF. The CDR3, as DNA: TGTGCCAGCAGCGTACACGGAGAAGAGACCCAGTACTTC.

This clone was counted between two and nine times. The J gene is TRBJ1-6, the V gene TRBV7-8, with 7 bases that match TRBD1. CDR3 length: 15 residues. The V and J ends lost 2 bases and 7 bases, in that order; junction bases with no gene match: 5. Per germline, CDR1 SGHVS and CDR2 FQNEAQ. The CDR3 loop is CASSLHDRDNSPLHF. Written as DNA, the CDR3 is TGTGCCAGCAGCTTACATGACAGGGACAATTCACCCCTCCACTTT. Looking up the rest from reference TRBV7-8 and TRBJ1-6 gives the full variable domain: GAGVSQSPRYKVAKRGQDVALRCDPISGHVSLFWYQQALGQGPEFLTYFQNEAQLDKSGLPSDRFFAERPEGSVSTLKIQRTQQEDSAVYLCASSLHDRDNSPLHFGNGTRLTVT.

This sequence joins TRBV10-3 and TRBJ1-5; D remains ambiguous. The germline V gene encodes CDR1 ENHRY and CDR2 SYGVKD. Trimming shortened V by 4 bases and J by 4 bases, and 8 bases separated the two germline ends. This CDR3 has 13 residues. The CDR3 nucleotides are TGTGCCATCAGTGTACGGACTAATCAGCCCCAGCATTTT. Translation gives CAISVRTNQPQHF.

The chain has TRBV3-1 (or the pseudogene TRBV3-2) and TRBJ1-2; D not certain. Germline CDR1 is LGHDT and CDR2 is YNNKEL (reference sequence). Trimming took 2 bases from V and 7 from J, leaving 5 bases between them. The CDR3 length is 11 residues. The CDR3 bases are TGTGCCAGCAGCCAAATCGGTGGCTACACCTTC. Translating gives CASSQIGGYTF.

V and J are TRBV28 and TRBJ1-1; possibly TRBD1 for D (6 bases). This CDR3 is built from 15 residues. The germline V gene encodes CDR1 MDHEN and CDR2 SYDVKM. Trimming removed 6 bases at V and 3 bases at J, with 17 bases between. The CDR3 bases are TGTGCCAGCAGGCCACCGGGGGGCAGGGACACTGAAGCTTTCTTT. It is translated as CASRPPGGRDTEAFF.

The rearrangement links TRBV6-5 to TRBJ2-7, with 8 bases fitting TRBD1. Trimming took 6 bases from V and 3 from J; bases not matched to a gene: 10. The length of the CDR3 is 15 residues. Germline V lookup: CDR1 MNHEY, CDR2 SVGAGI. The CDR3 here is CASSPGQGPNYEQYF. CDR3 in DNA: TGTGCCAGCAGCCCCGGACAGGGCCCTAACTACGAGCAGTACTTC.

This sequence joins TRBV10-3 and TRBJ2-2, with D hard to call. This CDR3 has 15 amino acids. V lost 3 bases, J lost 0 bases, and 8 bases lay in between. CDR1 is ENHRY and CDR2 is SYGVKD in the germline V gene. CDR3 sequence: CAISEQNANTGELFF. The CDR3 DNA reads TGTGCCATCAGTGAACAGAACGCGAACACCGGGGAGCTGTTTTTT.

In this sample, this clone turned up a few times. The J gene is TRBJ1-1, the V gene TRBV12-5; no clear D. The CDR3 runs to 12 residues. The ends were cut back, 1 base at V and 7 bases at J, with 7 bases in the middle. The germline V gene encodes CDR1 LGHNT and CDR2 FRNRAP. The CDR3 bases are TGTGCTAGTGGTTTGGGGAGACTTGAAGCTTTCTTT. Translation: CASGLGRLEAFF.